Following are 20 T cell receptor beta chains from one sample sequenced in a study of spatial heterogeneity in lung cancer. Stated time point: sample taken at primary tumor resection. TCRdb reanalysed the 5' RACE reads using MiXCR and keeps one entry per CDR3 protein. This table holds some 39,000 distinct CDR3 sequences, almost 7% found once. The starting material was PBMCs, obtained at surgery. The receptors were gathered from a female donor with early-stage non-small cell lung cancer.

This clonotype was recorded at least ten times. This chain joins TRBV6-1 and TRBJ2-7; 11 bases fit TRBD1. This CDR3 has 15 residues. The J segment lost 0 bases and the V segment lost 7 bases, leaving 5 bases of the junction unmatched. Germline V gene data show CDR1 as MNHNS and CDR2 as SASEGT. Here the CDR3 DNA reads TGTGCCAGCATCCCGGGACAGGGGGGCTCCTACGAGCAGTACTTC. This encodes CASIPGQGGSYEQYF.

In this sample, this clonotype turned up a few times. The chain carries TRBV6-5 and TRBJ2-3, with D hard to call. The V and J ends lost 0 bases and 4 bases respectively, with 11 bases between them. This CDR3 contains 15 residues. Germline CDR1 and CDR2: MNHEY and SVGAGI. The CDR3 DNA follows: TGTGCCAGCAGTTACTCGAAGGTTTCCCCAGATACGCAGTATTTT. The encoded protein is CASSYSKVSPDTQYF.

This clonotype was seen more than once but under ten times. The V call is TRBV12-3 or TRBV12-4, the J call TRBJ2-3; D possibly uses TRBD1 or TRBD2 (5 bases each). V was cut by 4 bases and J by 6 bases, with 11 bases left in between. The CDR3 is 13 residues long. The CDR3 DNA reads TGTGCCAGCAGTTCCCCCGAGGGGGATACGCAGTATTTT. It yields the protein CASSSPEGDTQYF.

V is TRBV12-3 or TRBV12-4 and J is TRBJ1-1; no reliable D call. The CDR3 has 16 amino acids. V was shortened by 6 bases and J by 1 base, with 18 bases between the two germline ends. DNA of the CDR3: TGTGCCAGCAGACACCCACCTTCCTCAAAGAACACTGAAGCTTTCTTT. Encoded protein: CASRHPPSSKNTEAFF.

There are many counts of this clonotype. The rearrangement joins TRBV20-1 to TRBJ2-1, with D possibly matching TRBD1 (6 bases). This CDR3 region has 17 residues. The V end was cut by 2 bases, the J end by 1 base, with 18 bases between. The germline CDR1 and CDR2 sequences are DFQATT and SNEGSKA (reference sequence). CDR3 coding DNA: TGCAGTGCTAGAACCTCAGGGGCGCAGAATTCCTACAATGAGCAGTTCTTC. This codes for CSARTSGAQNSYNEQFF.

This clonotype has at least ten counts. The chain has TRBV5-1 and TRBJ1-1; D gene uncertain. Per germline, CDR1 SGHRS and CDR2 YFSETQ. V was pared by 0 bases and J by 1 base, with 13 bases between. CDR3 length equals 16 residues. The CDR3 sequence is CASSLGALTGNTEAFF. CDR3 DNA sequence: TGCGCCAGCAGCTTGGGAGCTCTAACTGGGAACACTGAAGCTTTCTTT.

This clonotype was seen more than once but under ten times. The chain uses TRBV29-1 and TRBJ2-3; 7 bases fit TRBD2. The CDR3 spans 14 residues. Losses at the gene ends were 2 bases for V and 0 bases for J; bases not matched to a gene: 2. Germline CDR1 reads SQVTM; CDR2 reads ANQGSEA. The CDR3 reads CSVERAGSTDTQYF. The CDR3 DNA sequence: TGCAGCGTTGAACGAGCGGGGAGCACAGATACGCAGTATTTT.

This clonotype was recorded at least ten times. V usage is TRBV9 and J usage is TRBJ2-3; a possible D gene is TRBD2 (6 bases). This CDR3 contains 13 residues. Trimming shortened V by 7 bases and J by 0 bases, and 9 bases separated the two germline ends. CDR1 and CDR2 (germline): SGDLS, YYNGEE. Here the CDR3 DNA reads TGTGCCAGCTCCGGGAGCAGCACAGATACGCAGTATTTT. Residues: CASSGSSTDTQYF.

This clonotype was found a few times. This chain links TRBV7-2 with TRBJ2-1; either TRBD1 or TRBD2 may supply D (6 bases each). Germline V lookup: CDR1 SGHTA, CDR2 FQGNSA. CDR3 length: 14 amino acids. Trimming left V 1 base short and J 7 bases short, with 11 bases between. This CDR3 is CASSLGGGPNEQFF. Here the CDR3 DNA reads TGTGCCAGCAGCTTAGGAGGGGGGCCAAATGAGCAGTTCTTC. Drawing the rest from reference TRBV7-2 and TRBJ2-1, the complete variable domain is GAGVSQSPSNKVTEKGKDVELRCDPISGHTALYWYRQSLGQGLEFLIYFQGNSAPDKSGLPSDRFSAERTGGSVSTLTIQRTQQEDSAVYLCASSLGGGPNEQFFGPGTRLTVL.

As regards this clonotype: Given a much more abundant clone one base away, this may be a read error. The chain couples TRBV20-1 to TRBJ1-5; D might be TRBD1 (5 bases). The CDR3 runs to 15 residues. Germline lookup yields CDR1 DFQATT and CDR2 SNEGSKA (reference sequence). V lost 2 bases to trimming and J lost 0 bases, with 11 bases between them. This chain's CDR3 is CSARPRGNSNQPQHF. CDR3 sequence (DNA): TGCAGTGCTAGACCCCGGGGGAATAGCAATCAGCCCCAGCATTTT.

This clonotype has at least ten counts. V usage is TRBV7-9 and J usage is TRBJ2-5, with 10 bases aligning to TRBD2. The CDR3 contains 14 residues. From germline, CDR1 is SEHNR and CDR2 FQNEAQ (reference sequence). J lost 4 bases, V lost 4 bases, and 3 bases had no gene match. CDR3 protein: CASSSSGGGETQYF. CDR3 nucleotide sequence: TGTGCCAGCAGCTCCAGCGGGGGGGGAGAGACCCAGTACTTC. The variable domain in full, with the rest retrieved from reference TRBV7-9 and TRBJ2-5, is DTGVSQNPRHKITKRGQNVTFRCDPISEHNRLYWYRQTLGQGPEFLTYFQNEAQLEKSRLLSDRFSAERPKGSFSTLEIQRTEQGDSAMYLCASSSSGGGETQYFGPGTRLLVL.

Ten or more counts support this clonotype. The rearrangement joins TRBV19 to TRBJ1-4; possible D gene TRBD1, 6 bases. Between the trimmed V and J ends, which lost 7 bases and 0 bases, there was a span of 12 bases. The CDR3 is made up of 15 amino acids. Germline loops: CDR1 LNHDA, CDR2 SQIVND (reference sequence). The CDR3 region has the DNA TGTGCCAGTATAGGGGGGCGCGCAACTAATGAAAAACTGTTTTTT. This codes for CASIGGRATNEKLFF.

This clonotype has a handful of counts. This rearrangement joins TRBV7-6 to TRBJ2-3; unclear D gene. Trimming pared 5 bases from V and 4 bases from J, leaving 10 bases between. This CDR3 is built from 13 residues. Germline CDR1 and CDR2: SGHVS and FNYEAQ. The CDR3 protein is CASSATRSDTQYF. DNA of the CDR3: TGTGCCAGCAGCGCCACCCGTTCAGATACGCAGTATTTT.

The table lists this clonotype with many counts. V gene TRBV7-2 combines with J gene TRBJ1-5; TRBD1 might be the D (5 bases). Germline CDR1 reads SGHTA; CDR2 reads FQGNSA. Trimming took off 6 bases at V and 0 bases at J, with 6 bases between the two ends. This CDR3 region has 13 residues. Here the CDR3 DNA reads TGTGCCAGCAGGGACAATAGCAATCAGCCCCAGCATTTT. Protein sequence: CASRDNSNQPQHF. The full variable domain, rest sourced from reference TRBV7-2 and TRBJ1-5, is GAGVSQSPSNKVTEKGKDVELRCDPISGHTALYWYRQSLGQGLEFLIYFQGNSAPDKSGLPSDRFSAERTGGSVSTLTIQRTQQEDSAVYLCASRDNSNQPQHFGDGTRLSIL.

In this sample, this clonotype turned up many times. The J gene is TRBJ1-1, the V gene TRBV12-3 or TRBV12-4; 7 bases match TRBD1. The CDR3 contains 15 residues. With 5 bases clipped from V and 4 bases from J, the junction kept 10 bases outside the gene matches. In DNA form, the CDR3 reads TGTGCCAGCAGTCATAATCAGGGGGGGGGCACTGAAGCTTTCTTT. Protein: CASSHNQGGGTEAFF.

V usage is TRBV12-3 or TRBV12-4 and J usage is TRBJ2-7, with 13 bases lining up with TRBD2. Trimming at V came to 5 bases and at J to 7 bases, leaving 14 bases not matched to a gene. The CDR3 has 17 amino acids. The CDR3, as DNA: TGTGCCAGCAGTCGGACTAGCGGGGGCTCCCTGGTGGGAGAGCAGTACTTC. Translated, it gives CASSRTSGGSLVGEQYF.

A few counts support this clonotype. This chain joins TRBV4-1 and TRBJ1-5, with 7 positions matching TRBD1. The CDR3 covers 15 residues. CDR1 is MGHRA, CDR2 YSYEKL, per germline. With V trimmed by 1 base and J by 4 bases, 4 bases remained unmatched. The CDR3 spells CASSQGGGANQPQHF. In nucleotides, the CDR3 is TGCGCCAGCAGCCAAGGAGGGGGCGCGAATCAGCCCCAGCATTTT.

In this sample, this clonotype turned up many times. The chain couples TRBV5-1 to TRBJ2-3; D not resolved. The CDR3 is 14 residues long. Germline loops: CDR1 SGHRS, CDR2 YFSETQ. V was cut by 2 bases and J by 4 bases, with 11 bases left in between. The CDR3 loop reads CASSFTPPADTQYF. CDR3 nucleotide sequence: TGCGCCAGCAGCTTTACACCTCCCGCAGATACGCAGTATTTT.

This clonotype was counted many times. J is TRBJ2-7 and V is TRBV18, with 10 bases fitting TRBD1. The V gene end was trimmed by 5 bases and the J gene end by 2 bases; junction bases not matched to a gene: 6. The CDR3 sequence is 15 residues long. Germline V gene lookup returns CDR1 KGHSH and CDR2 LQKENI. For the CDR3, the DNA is TGTGCCAGCTCAGGACGTGGACAGGGGGCCTACGAGCAGTACTTC. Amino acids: CASSGRGQGAYEQYF.

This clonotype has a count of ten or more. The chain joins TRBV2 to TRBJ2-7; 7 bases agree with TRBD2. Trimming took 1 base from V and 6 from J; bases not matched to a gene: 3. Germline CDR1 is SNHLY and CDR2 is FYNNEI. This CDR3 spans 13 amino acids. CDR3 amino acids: CASSEEGGGEQYF. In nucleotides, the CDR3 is TGTGCCAGCAGTGAAGAGGGCGGGGGCGAGCAGTACTTC.